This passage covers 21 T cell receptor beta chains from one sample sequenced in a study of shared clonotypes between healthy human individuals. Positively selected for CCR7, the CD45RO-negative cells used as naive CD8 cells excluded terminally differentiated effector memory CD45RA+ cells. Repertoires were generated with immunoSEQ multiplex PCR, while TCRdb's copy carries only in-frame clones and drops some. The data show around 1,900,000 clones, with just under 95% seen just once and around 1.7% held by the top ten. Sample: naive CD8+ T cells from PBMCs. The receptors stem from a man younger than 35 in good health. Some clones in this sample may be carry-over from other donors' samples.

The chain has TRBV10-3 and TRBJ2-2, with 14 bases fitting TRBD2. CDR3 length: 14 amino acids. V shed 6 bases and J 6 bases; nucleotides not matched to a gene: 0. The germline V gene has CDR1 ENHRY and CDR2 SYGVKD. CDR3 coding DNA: TGTGCCATCAGGGGACTAGCGGGAGCCGGGGAGCTGTTTTTT. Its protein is CAIRGLAGAGELFF.

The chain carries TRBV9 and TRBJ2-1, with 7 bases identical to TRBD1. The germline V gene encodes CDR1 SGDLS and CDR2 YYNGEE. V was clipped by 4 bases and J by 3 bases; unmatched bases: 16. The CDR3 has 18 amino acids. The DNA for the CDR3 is TGTGCCAGCAGCTTATCCGGGACAGCTTCCCCCGGCTACAATGAGCAGTTCTTC. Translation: CASSLSGTASPGYNEQFF.

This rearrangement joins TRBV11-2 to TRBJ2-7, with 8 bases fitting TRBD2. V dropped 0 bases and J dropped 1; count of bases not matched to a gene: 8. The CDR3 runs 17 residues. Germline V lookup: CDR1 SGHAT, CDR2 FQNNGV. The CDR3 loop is CASSLDHHREGSYEQYF. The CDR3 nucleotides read TGTGCCAGCAGCTTAGATCATCATCGGGAGGGGTCCTACGAGCAGTACTTC.

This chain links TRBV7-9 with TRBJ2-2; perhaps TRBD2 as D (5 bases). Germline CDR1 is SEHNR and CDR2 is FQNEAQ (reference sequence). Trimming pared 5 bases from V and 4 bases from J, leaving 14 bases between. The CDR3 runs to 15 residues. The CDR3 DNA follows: TGTGCCAGCAGCCGGCGGGCTCCCGGCACCGGGGAGCTGTTTTTT. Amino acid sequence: CASSRRAPGTGELFF. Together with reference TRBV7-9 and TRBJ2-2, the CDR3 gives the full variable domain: DTGVSQNPRHKITKRGQNVTFRCDPISEHNRLYWYRQTLGQGPEFLTYFQNEAQLEKSRLLSDRFSAERPKGSFSTLEIQRTEQGDSAMYLCASSRRAPGTGELFFGEGSRLTVL.

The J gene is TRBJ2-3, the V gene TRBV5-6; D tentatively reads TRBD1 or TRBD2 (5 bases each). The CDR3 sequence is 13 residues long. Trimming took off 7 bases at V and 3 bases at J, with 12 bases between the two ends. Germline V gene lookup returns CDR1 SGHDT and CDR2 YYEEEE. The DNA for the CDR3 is TGTGCCAGCGGGGGTCGGATAACAGATACGCAGTATTTT. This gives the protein CASGGRITDTQYF.

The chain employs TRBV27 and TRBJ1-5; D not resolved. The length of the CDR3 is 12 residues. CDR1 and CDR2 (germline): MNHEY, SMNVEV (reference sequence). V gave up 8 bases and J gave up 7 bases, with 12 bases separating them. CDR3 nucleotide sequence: TGTGCCAGCTGGAGTTGGGGACAGCCCCAGCATTTT. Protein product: CASWSWGQPQHF.

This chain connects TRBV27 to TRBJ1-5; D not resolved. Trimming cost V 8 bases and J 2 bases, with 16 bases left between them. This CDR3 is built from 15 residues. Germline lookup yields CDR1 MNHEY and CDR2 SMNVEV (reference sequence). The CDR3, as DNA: TGTGCCAGCGGCGAGACCCCTAGGGGCAATCAGCCCCAGCATTTT. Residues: CASGETPRGNQPQHF.

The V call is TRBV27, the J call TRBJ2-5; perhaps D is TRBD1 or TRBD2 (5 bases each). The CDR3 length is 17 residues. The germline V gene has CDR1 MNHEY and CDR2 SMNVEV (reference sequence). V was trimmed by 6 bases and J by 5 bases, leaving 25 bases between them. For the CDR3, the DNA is TGTGCCAGCAGACCCAATATCCGGGAAACAAAGGGGGAGACCCAGTACTTC. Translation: CASRPNIRETKGETQYF.

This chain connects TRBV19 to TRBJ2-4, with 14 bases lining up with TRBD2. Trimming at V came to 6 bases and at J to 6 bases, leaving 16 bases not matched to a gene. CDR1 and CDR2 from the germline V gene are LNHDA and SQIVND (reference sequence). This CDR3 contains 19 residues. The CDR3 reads CASSHPSFSGLAGVNIQYF. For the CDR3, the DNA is TGTGCCAGTAGCCACCCTTCTTTTTCGGGACTAGCGGGAGTAAACATTCAGTACTTC.

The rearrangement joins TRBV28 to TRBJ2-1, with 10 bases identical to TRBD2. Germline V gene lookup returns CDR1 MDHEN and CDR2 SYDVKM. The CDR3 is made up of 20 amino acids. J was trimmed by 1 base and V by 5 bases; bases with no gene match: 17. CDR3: CASSEPGLASSEGSYNEQFF. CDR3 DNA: TGTGCCAGCAGTGAGCCGGGACTAGCGTCCTCCGAGGGGTCCTACAATGAGCAGTTCTTC.

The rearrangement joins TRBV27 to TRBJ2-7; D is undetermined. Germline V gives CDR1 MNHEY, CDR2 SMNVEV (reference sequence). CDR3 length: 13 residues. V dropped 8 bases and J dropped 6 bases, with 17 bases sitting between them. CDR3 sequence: CASREGPPFEQYF. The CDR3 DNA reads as TGTGCCAGCCGAGAAGGACCTCCGTTCGAGCAGTACTTC.

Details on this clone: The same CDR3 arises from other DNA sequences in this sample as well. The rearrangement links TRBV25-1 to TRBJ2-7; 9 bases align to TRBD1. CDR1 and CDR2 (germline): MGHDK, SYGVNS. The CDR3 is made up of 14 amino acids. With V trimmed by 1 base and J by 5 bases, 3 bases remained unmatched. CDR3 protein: CASSESRTGDEQYF. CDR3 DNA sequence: TGTGCCAGCAGTGAATCCCGGACAGGGGACGAGCAGTACTTC.

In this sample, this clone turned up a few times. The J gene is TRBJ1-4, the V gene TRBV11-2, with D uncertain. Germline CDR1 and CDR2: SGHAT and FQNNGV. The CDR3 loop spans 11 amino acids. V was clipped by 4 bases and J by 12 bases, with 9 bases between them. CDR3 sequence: CASSSGVELFF. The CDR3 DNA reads TGTGCCAGCAGCTCCGGAGTGGAACTGTTTTTT. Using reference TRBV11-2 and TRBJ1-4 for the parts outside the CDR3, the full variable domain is EAGVAQSPRYKIIEKRQSVAFWCNPISGHATLYWYQQILGQGPKLLIQFQNNGVVDDSQLPKDRFSAERLKGVDSTLKIQPAKLEDSAVYLCASSSGVELFFGSGTQLSVL.

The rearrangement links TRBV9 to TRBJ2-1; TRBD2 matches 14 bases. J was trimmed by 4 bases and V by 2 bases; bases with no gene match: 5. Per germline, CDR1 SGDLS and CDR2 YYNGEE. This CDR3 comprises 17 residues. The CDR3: CASSVTSGRAPYNEQFF. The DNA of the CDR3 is TGTGCCAGCAGCGTGACTAGCGGGAGGGCCCCGTACAATGAGCAGTTCTTC. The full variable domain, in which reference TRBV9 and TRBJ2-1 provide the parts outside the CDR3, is DSGVTQTPKHLITATGQRVTLRCSPRSGDLSVYWYQQSLDQGLQFLIQYYNGEERAKGNILERFSAQQFPDLHSELNLSSLELGDSALYFCASSVTSGRAPYNEQFFGPGTRLTVL.

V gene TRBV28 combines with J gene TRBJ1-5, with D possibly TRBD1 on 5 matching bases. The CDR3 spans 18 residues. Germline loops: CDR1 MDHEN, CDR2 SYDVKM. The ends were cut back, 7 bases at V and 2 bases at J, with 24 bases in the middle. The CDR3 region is CASTGLRSERYRNQPQHF. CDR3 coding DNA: TGTGCCAGCACGGGGCTCCGGTCGGAGCGATATCGCAATCAGCCCCAGCATTTT.

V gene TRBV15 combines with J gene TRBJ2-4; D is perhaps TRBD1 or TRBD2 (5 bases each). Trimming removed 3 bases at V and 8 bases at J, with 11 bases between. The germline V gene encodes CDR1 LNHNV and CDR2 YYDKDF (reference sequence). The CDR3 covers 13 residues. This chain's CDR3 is CATSRRGGDIQYF. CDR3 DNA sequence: TGTGCCACCAGCAGGAGGGGTGGAGACATTCAGTACTTC. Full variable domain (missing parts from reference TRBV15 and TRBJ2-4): DAMVIQNPRYQVTQFGKPVTLSCSQTLNHNVMYWYQQKSSQAPKLLFHYYDKDFNNEADTPDNFQSRRPNTSFCFLDIRSPGLGDTAMYLCATSRRGGDIQYFGAGTRLSVL.

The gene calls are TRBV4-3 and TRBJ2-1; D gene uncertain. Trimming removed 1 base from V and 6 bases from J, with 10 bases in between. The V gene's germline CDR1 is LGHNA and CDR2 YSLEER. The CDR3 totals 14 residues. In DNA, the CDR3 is TGCGCCAGCAGCCAAGGCCGTGGACCCAATGAGCAGTTCTTC. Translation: CASSQGRGPNEQFF.

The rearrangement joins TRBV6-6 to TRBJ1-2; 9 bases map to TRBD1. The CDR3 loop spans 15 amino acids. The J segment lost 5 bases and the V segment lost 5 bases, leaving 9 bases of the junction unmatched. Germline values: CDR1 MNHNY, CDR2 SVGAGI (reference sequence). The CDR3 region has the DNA TGTGCCAGCAGTCCCTTGACAGGGGGTGAATATGGCTACACCTTC. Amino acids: CASSPLTGGEYGYTF.

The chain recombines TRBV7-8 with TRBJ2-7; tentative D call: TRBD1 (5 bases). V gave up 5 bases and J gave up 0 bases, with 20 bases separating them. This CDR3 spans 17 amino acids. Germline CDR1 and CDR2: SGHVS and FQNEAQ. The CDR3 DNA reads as TGTGCCAGCAGCGGACCTCGACAGCCTAGGAGCTCCTACGAGCAGTACTTC. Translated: CASSGPRQPRSSYEQYF.

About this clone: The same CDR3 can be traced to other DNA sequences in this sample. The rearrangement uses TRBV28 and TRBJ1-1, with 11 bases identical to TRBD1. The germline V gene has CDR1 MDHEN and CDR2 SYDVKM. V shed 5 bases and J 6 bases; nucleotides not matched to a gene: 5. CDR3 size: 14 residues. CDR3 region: CASSRDRGSAEAFF. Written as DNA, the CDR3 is TGTGCCAGCAGTCGGGACAGGGGGAGCGCTGAAGCTTTCTTT.

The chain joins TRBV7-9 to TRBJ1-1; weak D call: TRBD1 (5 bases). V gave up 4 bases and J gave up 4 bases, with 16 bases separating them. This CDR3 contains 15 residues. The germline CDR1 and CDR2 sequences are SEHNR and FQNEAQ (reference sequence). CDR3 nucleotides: TGTGCCAGCAGCTCAACAGTTGGGGGTTTCACTGAAGCTTTCTTT. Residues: CASSSTVGGFTEAFF.